Following are 5 T cell receptor beta chains from one sample sequenced in a study of cytomegalovirus exposure and HLA in healthy donors. With 60 Vbeta and 13 Jbeta primers, the PCR was carried out. TCRdb's copy holds only in-frame clones and misses some; the assay was immunoSEQ multiplex PCR. The repertoire holds about 180,000 clones, roughly 85% seen once, with 6.3% in the top ten. The sample comprised PBMCs. These receptors were taken from a middle-aged man in good health and CMV-seropositive.

The J gene is TRBJ2-7, the V gene TRBV4-2; TRBD2 is a possible D gene (6 bases). Germline lookup yields CDR1 LGHNA and CDR2 YNFKEQ. V was clipped by 4 bases and J by 0 bases, with 22 bases between them. CDR3 length: 18 amino acids. Written as DNA, the CDR3 is TGTGCCAGCAGCCGGGACCGAGACCGGGACTCCATCTCCTACGAGCAGTACTTC. Its protein product is CASSRDRDRDSISYEQYF.

The count of this clone is one. The gene calls are TRBV4-1 and TRBJ2-1, with 9 nucleotides matching TRBD1. Looked up from germline, CDR1 is MGHRA and CDR2 is YSYEKL. V gave up 4 bases and J gave up 2 bases; unmatched junction bases: 9. The CDR3 extends over 17 amino acids. DNA for the CDR3: TGCGCCAGCAGCCCCCGGGACAGGGAGGAGGCCTACAATGAGCAGTTCTTC. Translation: CASSPRDREEAYNEQFF.

The V call is TRBV29-1, the J call TRBJ2-3, with TRBD2 identical over 7 bases. J gave up 6 bases and V 3 bases, and 6 bases lay outside the gene matches. CDR3 length equals 13 residues. Germline V CDR1 and CDR2: SQVTM, ANQGSEA. The CDR3 sequence is CSVEGGSLDTQYF. The CDR3, as DNA: TGCAGCGTTGAGGGCGGGAGCTTGGATACGCAGTATTTT.

This chain connects TRBV11-3 to TRBJ2-2, with TRBD1 matching over 9 bases. The germline CDR1 and CDR2 sequences are SGHNT and YENEEA. The CDR3 contains 16 residues. V lost 8 bases to trimming and J lost 4 bases; unmatched junction nucleotides: 11. CDR3 bases: TGTGCCAGCCGCGGAGGGACAGGGTCGCTCACCGGGGAGCTGTTTTTT. It is translated as CASRGGTGSLTGELFF.

The chain joins TRBV5-1 to TRBJ2-6, with TRBD1 as a possible D gene (6 bases). V lost 0 bases and J lost 4, with 14 bases in between. CDR3 length: 17 residues. CDR1 SGHRS and CDR2 YFSETQ come from the germline V gene. CDR3 loop: CASSLAGALAGANVLTF. CDR3 DNA sequence: TGCGCCAGCAGCTTGGCAGGGGCGCTCGCCGGGGCCAACGTCCTGACTTTC.